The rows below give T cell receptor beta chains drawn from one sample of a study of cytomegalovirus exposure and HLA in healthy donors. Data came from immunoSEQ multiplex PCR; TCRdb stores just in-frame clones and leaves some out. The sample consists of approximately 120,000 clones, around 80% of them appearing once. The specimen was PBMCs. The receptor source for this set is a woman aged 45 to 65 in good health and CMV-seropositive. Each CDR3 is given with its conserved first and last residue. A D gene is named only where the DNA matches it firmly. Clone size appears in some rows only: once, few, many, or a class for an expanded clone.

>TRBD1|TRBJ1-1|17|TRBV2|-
TGTGCCAGCTCACCCGGGACAGCCCGGGTAGGGAACACTGAAGCTTTCTTT
CASSPGTARVGNTEAFF
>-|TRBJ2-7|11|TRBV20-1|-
TGCAGTGCCGCCGAGGGCTTCGAGCAGTACTTC
CSAAEGFEQYF
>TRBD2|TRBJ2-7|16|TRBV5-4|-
TGTGCCAGCAGTCTACCCGGGACTAGCGGGGCCTACGAGCAGTACTTC
CASSLPGTSGAYEQYF
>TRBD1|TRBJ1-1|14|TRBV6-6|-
TGTGCCAGCGTCCGGACAGGGGAGGGGACTGAAGCTTTCTTT
CASVRTGEGTEAFF
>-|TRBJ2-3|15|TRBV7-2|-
TGTGCCAGCAGCTTAGGTTATACAGGGCCCGAAGTTCTGTATTTT
CASSLGYTGPEVLYF
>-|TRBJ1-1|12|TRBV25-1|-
TGTGCCAGCAGTGTCAGGGAGGCTGAAGCTTTCTTT
CASSVREAEAFF
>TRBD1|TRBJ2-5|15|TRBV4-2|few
TGTGCCAGCAGCCAAGGGACAGGGGGTCGAGAGACCCAGTACTTC
CASSQGTGGRETQYF
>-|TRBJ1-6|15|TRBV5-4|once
TGTGCCAGCAGCTTGGAGGGGGGGCGCGGATCACCCCTCCACTTT
CASSLEGGRGSPLHF
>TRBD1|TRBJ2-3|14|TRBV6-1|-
TGTGCCAGCAGTGGACAGGGAGGCACAGATACGCAGTATTTT
CASSGQGGTDTQYF
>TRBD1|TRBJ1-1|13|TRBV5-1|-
TGCGCCAGCAGCTTGGGCGACAGGGATGAAGCTTTCTTT
CASSLGDRDEAFF
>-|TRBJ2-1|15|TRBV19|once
TGTGCCAGTACCCCGACAGTAAACTCCTACAATGAGCAGTTCTTC
CASTPTVNSYNEQFF
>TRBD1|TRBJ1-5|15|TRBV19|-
TGTGCCAGTAGTATAGGGACAGGGAGTTGGCAGCCCCAGCATTTT
CASSIGTGSWQPQHF
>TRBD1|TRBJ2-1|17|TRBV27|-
TGTGCCAGCAGTTTACGGCAGGGACAGTACATAGACAATGAGCAGTTCTTC
CASSLRQGQYIDNEQFF
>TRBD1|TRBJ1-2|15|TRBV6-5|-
TGTGCCAGCAGCCGGACAGGGGGCACGGCCTATGGCTACACCTTC
CASSRTGGTAYGYTF
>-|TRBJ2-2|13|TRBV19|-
TGTGCCAGTAGTATTACGAACACCGGGGAGCTGTTTTTT
CASSITNTGELFF
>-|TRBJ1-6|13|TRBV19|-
TGTGCCAGTAGTTCGACCCCGCCGGGGGCCCTCCACTTT
CASSSTPPGALHF
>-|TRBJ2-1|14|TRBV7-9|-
TGTGCCAGCAGCTTTGGGGGCGTGGGCGATGAGCAGTTCTTC
CASSFGGVGDEQFF
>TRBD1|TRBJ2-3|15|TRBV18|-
TGTGCCAGCTCACCAATAGGACAGGGCACAGATACGCAGTATTTT
CASSPIGQGTDTQYF
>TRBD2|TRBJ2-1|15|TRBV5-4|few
TGTGCCAGCAGCTTCTGGGGCGGGGGGTACAATGAGCAGTTCTTC
CASSFWGGGYNEQFF